This TCR beta chain was sequenced during a study of cytomegalovirus exposure and HLA in healthy donors. CDR1 and CDR2 from the germline V gene are MGHRA and YSYEKL. The CDR3 runs to 13 residues. Trimming removed 4 bases from V and 4 bases from J, with 8 bases in between. TCRdb keeps only in-frame clones here, not all; method: immunoSEQ multiplex PCR. The data contain 170,000 or so clones, around 84% of them singletons. Of note for this clone: The antigen is undetermined.

The study, taken as a whole, reports: Through in vitro validation, a few CMV-associated chains were shown to be specific for CMV antigens.

The clonotype was recovered from a man younger than 30 in good health and CMV-seropositive. The sequenced material came from PBMCs. The rearrangement uses TRBV4-1 and TRBJ1-5; the D is unclear. The CDR3 region is CASSPGLNQPQHF. The CDR3 DNA sequence: TGCGCCAGCAGCCCGGGATTGAATCAGCCCCAGCATTTT.